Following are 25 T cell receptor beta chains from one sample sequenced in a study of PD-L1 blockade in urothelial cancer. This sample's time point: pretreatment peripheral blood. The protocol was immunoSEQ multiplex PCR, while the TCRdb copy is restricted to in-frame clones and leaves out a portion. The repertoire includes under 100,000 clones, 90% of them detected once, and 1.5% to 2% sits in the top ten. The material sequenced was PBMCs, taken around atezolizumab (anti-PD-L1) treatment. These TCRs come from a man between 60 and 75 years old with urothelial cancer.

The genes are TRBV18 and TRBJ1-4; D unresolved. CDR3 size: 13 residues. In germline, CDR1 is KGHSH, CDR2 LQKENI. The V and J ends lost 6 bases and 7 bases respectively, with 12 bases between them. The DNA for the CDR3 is TGTGCCAGCTCTCCTACTAACGCTGAAAAACTGTTTTTT. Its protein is CASSPTNAEKLFF.

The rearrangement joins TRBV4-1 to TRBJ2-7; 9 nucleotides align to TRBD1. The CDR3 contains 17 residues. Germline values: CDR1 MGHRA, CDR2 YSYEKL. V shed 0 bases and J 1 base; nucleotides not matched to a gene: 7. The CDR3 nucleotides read TGCGCCAGCAGCCAAGATCGGGGGACAGGGTTTTCCTACGAGCAGTACTTC. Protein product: CASSQDRGTGFSYEQYF.

CDR3 in DNA: TGCGCCAGCAGCCAAGATGGGACTGACAATGAGCAGTTCTTC. This gives the protein CASSQDGTDNEQFF. This chain connects TRBV4-1 to TRBJ2-1; D might be TRBD2 (6 bases). Germline V gene lookup returns CDR1 MGHRA and CDR2 YSYEKL. Deletions cut 0 bases from V and 5 bases from J, with 8 bases between. This CDR3 contains 14 residues.

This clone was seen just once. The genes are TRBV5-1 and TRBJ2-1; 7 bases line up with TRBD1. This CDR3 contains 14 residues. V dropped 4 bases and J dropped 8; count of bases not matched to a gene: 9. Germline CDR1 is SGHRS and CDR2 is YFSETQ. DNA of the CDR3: TGCGCCAGCAGCGCCACAGACAGGGCAGATGAGCAGTTCTTC. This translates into CASSATDRADEQFF. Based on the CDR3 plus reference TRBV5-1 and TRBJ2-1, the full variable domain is KAGVTQTPRYLIKTRGQQVTLSCSPISGHRSVSWYQQTPGQGLQFLFEYFSETQRNKGNFPGRFSGRQFSNSRSEMNVSTLELGDSALYLCASSATDRADEQFFGPGTRLTVL.

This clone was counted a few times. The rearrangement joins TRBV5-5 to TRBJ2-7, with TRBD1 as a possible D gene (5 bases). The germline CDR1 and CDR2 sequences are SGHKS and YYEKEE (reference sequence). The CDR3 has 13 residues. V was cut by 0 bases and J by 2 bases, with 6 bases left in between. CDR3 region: CASSLGGPYEQYF. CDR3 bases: TGTGCCAGCAGCTTGGGGGGCCCCTACGAGCAGTACTTC.

The CDR3 loop reads CASSPLGPGGDTEAFF. DNA for the CDR3: TGTGCCAGCTCACCACTTGGGCCCGGCGGGGACACTGAAGCTTTCTTT. The rearrangement links TRBV18 to TRBJ1-1; D unresolved. This CDR3 region has 16 residues. The germline CDR1 and CDR2 sequences are KGHSH and LQKENI. The V gene lost 1 base and the J gene lost 3 bases, with 15 bases spanning the gap.

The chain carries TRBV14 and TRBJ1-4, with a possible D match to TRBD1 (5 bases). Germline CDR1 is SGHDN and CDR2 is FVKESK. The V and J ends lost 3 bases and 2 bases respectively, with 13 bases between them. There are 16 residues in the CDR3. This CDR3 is CASSQTIRQTNEKLFF. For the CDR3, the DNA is TGTGCCAGCAGCCAGACCATACGACAGACTAATGAAAAACTGTTTTTT.

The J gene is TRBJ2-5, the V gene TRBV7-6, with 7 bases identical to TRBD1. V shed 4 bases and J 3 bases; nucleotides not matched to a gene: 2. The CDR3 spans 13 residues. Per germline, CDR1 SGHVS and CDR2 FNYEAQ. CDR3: CASSSDREETQYF. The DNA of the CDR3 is TGTGCCAGCAGCTCTGACAGGGAAGAGACCCAGTACTTC.

In DNA form, the CDR3 reads TGCGCCAGCAGCTTGGGACTAGCGGGAGTGACCGGGGAGCTGTTTTTT. Residues: CASSLGLAGVTGELFF. This chain uses TRBV5-1 with TRBJ2-2, with 12 nucleotides matching TRBD2. The CDR3 contains 16 residues. Germline loops: CDR1 SGHRS, CDR2 YFSETQ. Trimming cost V 0 bases and J 5 bases; bases outside gene matches: 2.

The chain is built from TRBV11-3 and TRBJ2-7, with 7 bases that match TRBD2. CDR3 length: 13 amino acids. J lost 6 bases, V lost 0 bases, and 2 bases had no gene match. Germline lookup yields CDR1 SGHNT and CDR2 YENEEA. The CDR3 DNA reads TGTGCCAGCAGCTTAGATTCGGGGGGCGAGCAGTACTTC. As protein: CASSLDSGGEQYF.

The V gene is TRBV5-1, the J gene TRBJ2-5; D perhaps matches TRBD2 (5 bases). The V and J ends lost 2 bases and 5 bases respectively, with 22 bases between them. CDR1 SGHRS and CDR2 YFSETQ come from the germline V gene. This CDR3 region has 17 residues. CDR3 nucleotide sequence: TGCGCCAGCAGCTTTCAGTCACCCCGTGGGAGTATGGAGACCCAGTACTTC. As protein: CASSFQSPRGSMETQYF.

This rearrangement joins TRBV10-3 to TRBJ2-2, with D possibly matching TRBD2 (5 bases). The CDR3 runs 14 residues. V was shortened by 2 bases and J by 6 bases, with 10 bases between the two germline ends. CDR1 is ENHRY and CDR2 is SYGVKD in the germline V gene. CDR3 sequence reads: CAISETRVAGELFF. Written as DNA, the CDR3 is TGTGCCATCAGTGAGACGAGGGTTGCCGGGGAGCTGTTTTTT.

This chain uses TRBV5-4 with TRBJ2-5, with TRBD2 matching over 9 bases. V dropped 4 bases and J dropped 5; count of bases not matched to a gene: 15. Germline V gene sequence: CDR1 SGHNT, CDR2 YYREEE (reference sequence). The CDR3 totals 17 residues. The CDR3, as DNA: TGTGCCAGCAGCCCCTCGGTAGCGGGGGTAGGTTTGGAGACCCAGTACTTC. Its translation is CASSPSVAGVGLETQYF.

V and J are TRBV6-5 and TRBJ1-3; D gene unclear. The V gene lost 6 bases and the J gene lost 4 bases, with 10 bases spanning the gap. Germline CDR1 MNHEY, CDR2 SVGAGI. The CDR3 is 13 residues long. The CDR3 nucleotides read TGTGCCAGCAGCGAACTTTCGGGAAACACCATATATTTT. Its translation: CASSELSGNTIYF.

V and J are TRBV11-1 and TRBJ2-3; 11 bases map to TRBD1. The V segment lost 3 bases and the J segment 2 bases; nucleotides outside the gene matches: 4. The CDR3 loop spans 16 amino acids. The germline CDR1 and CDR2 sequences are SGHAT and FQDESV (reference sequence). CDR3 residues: CASSLSGQGATDTQYF. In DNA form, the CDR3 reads TGTGCCAGCAGCTTGTCAGGACAGGGGGCCACAGATACGCAGTATTTT.

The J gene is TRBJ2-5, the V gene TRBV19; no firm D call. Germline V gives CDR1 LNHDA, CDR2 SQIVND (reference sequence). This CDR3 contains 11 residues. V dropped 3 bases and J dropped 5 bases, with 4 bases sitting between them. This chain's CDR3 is CASSIQETQYF. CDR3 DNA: TGTGCCAGTAGTATCCAGGAGACCCAGTACTTC.

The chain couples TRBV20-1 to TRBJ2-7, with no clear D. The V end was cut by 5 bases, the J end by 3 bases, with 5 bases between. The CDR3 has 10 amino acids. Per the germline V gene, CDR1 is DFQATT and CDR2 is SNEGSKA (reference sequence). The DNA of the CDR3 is TGCAGTGCTTACAGCTACGAGCAGTACTTC. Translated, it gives CSAYSYEQYF.

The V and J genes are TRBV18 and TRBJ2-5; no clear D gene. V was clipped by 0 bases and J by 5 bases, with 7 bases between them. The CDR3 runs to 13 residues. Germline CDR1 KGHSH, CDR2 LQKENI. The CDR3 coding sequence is TGTGCCAGCTCACCACCGTCGTTGGAGACCCAGTACTTC. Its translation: CASSPPSLETQYF.

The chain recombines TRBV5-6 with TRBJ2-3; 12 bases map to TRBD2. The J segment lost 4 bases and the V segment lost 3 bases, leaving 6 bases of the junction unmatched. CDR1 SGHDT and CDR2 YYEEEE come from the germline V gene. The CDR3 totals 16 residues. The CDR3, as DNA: TGTGCCAGCAGCTCTCGACTAGCGGGGGTTCCAGATACGCAGTATTTT. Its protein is CASSSRLAGVPDTQYF.

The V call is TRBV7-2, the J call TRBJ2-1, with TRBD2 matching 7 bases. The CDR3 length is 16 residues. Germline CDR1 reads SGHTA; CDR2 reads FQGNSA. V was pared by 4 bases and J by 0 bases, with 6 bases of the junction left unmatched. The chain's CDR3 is CASSSLGTNSYNEQFF. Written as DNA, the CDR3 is TGTGCCAGCAGCTCTCTCGGGACTAACTCCTACAATGAGCAGTTCTTC.

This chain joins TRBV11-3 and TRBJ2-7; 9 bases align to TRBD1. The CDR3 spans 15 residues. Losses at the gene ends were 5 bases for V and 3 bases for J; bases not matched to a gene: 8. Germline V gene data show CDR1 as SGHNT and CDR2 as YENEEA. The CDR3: CASSRSGQGVYEQYF. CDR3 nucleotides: TGTGCCAGCAGCCGGTCGGGACAGGGCGTCTACGAGCAGTACTTC.

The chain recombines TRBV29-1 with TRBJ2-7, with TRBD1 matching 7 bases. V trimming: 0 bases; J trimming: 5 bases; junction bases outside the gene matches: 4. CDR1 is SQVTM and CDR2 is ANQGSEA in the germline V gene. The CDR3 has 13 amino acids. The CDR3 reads CSVEESGGNEQYF. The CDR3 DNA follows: TGCAGCGTTGAAGAATCAGGGGGAAACGAGCAGTACTTC.

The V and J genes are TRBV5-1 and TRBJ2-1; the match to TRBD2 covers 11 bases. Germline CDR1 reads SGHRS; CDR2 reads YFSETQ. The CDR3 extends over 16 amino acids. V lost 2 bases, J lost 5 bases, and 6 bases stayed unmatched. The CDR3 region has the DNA TGCGCCAGCAGCTTAGGAACTAGCGGGAGCAACAATGAGCAGTTCTTC. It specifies CASSLGTSGSNNEQFF.

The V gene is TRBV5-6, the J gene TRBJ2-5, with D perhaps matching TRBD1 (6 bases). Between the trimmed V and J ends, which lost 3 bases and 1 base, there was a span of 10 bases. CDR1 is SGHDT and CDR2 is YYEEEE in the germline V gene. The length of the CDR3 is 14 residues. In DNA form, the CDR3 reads TGTGCCAGCAGCTCGCAGGGGACCCAAGAGACCCAGTACTTC. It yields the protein CASSSQGTQETQYF. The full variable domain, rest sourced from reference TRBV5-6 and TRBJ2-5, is DAGVTQSPTHLIKTRGQQVTLRCSPKSGHDTVSWYQQALGQGPQFIFQYYEEEERQRGNFPDRFSGHQFPNYSSELNVNALLLGDSALYLCASSSQGTQETQYFGPGTRLLVL.

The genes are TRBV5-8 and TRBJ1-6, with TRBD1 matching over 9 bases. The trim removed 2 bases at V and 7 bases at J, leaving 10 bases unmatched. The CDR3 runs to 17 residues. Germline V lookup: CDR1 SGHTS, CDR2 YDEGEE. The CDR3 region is CASSFPGTGRMNSPLHF. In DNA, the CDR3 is TGTGCCAGCAGCTTCCCCGGGACAGGGCGGATGAATTCACCCCTCCACTTT.